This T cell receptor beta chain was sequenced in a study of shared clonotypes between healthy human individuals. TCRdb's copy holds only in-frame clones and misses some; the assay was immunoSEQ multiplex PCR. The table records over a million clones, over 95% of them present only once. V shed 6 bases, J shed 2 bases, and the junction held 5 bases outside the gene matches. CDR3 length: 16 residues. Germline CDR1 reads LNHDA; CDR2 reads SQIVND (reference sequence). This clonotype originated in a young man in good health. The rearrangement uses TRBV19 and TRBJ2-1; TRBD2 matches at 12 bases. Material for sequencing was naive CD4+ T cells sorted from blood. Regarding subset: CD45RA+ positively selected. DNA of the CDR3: TGTGCCAGTAGCCACCGGACTAGCGGGACCTACAATGAGCAGTTCTTC. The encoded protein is CASSHRTSGTYNEQFF. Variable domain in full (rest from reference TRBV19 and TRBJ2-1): DGGITQSPKYLFRKEGQNVTLSCEQNLNHDAMYWYRQDPGQGLRLIYYSQIVNDFQKGDIAEGYSVSREKKESFPLTVTSAQKNPTAFYLCASSHRTSGTYNEQFFGPGTRLTVL.